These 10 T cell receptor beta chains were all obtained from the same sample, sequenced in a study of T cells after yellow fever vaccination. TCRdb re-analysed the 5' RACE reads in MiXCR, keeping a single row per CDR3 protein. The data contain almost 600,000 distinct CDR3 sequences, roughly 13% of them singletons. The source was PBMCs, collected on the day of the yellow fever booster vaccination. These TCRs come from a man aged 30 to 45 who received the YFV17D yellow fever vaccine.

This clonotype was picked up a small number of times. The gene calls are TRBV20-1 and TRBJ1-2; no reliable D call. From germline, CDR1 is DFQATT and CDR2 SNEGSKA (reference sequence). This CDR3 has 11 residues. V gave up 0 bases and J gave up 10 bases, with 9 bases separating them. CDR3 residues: CSARDARDYTF. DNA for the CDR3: TGCAGTGCTAGAGATGCAAGGGACTACACCTTC.

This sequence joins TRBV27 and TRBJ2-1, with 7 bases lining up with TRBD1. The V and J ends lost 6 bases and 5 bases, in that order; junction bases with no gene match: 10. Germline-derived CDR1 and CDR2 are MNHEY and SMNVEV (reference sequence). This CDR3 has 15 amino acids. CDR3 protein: CASSLEGTANNEQFF. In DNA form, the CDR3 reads TGTGCCAGCAGCCTGGAAGGGACAGCAAACAATGAGCAGTTCTTC.

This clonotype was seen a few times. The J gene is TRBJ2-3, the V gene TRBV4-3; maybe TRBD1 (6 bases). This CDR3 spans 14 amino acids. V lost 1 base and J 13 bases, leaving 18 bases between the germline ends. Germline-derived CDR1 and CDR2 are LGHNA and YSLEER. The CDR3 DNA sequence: TGCGCCAGCAGCCAAGCAGGGGCGGACCATCGGAAGTATTTT. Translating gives CASSQAGADHRKYF.

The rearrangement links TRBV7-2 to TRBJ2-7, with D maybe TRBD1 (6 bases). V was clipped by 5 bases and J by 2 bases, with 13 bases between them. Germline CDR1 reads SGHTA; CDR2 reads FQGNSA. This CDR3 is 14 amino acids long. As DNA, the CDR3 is TGTGCCAGCAGCGAACAGACAGGCGCCTACGAGCAGTACTTC. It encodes CASSEQTGAYEQYF.

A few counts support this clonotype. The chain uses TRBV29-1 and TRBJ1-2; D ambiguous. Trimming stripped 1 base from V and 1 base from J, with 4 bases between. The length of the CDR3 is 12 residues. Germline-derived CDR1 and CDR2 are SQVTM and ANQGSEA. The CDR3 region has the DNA TGCAGCGTTGAAGCCGTTAACTATGGCTACACCTTC. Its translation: CSVEAVNYGYTF. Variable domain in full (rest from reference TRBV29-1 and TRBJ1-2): SAVISQKPSRDICQRGTSLTIQCQVDSQVTMMFWYRQQPGQSLTLIATANQGSEATYESGFVIDKFPISRPNLTFSTLTVSNMSPEDSSIYLCSVEAVNYGYTFGSGTRLTVV.

Here the CDR3 DNA reads TGTGCCACGAAGGAGGGATACACAGATACGCAGTATTTT. Amino acid sequence: CATKEGYTDTQYF. The chain joins TRBV24-1 to TRBJ2-3; maybe TRBD2 (6 bases). Germline V gene sequence: CDR1 KGHDR, CDR2 SFDVKD. The CDR3 is 13 amino acids. V gave up 10 bases and J gave up 2 bases, with 12 bases separating them.

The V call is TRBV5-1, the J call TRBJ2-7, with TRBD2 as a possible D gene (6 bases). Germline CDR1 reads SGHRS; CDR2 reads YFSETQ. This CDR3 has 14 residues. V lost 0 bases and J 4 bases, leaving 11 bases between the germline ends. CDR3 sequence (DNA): TGCGCCAGCAGCTTGGGGAGTGGAGGGTACGAGCAGTACTTC. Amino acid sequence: CASSLGSGGYEQYF.

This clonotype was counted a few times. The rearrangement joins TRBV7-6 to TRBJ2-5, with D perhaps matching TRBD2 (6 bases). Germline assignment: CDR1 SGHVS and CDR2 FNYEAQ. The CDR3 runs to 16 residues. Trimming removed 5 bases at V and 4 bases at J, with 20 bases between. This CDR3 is CASSRGTSKAPETQYF. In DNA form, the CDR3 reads TGTGCCAGCAGCCGTGGGACTTCCAAGGCTCCAGAGACCCAGTACTTC.

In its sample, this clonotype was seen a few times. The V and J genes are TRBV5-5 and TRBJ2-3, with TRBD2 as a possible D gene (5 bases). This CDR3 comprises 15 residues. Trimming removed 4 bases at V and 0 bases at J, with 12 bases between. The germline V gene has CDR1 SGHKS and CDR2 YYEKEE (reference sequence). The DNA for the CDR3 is TGTGCCAGCAGCCCAACCCCGGGGAGCACAGATACGCAGTATTTT. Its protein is CASSPTPGSTDTQYF. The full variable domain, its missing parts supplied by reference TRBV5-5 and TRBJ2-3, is DAGVTQSPTHLIKTRGQQVTLRCSPISGHKSVSWYQQVLGQGPQFIFQYYEKEERGRGNFPDRFSARQFPNYSSELNVNALLLGDSALYLCASSPTPGSTDTQYFGPGTRLTVL.

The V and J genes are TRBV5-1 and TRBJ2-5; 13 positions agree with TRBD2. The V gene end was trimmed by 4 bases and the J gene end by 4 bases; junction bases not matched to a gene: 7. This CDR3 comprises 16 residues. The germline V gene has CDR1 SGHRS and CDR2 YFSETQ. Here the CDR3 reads CASSPRLAGGGETQYF. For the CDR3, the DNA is TGCGCCAGCAGCCCCCGACTAGCGGGAGGTGGAGAGACCCAGTACTTC.